This T cell receptor (beta chain) was identified in a study of neurological immune-mediated disorders. TCRdb reprocessed the 5' RACE reads via MiXCR and lists one record per CDR3 protein. This sample has approximately 85,000 distinct CDR3 sequences; about 4.3% occur once, and the top ten carry approximately 5.7%. The sample's time point: longitudinal time-point 3. The unsorted libraries originated from 2 million PBMCs kept at -80 C. In its sample, this clonotype was seen many times. Deletions cut 6 bases from V and 6 bases from J, with 13 bases between. The CDR3 spans 13 residues. Germline values: CDR1 SGHRS, CDR2 YFSETQ.

Sequencing was done on a sample of PBMCs. The V call is TRBV5-1, the J call TRBJ2-1; possibly TRBD2 for D (5 bases). The clonotype comes from an older woman with multiple sclerosis. CDR3 in DNA: TGCGCCAGCACCCTAAATGGAGGCAATGAGCAGTTCTTC. Its protein product is CASTLNGGNEQFF.